These 29 T cell receptor beta chains came from one sample sequenced in a study of technical replicates of blood from a few donors. Assay used: immunoSEQ multiplex PCR; TCRdb lists only in-frame clones, some missing. The repertoire has some 80,000 clones, roughly 96% of them found once; the top ten carry around 0.31%. Sequenced input: T cells isolated from PBMCs. All receptors derive from a human donor in good health.

This chain joins TRBV5-4 and TRBJ2-3; 13 positions agree with TRBD2. Germline CDR1 reads SGHNT; CDR2 reads YYREEE (reference sequence). Losses at the gene ends were 4 bases for V and 2 bases for J; bases not matched to a gene: 4. The CDR3 is made up of 16 amino acids. The CDR3 sequence: CASSRTSGRPTDTQYF. The DNA for the CDR3 is TGTGCCAGCAGCCGGACTAGCGGGAGACCCACAGATACGCAGTATTTT.

This sequence joins TRBV28 and TRBJ2-3; 7 bases align to TRBD1. J gave up 4 bases and V 4 bases, and 5 bases lay outside the gene matches. CDR3 length: 14 residues. Germline-derived CDR1 and CDR2 are MDHEN and SYDVKM. DNA of the CDR3: TGTGCCAGCAGTTCCGACAGGGTCGCAGATACGCAGTATTTT. Translated: CASSSDRVADTQYF. Full variable domain (missing parts from reference TRBV28 and TRBJ2-3): DVKVTQSSRYLVKRTGEKVFLECVQDMDHENMFWYRQDPGLGLRLIYFSYDVKMKEKGDIPEGYSVSREKKERFSLILESASTNQTSMYLCASSSDRVADTQYFGPGTRLTVL.

The chain is built from TRBV28 and TRBJ2-5, with D unclear. Between the trimmed V and J ends, which lost 6 bases and 0 bases, there was a span of 5 bases. This CDR3 contains 12 residues. Germline V CDR1 and CDR2: MDHEN, SYDVKM. CDR3 sequence reads: CASSIDQETQYF. The CDR3 bases are TGTGCCAGCAGCATAGACCAAGAGACCCAGTACTTC.

This chain connects TRBV7-6 to TRBJ2-7; 9 nucleotides align to TRBD1. The germline gives CDR1 SGHVS, CDR2 FNYEAQ. J lost 3 bases, V lost 4 bases, and 4 bases had no gene match. This CDR3 is built from 14 residues. CDR3 loop: CASSSGTGNYEQYF. CDR3 in DNA: TGTGCCAGCAGCTCAGGGACAGGGAACTACGAGCAGTACTTC.

The V and J genes are TRBV5-1 and TRBJ2-1, with 7 bases fitting TRBD1. CDR1 is SGHRS and CDR2 is YFSETQ in the germline V gene. The CDR3 totals 16 residues. Trimming took 4 bases from V and 3 from J; bases not matched to a gene: 10. CDR3 in amino acids: CASSRRGPTSYNEQFF. Here the CDR3 DNA reads TGCGCCAGCAGCAGAAGGGGGCCTACCAGCTACAATGAGCAGTTCTTC.

The gene calls are TRBV25-1 and TRBJ1-5, with 7 bases fitting TRBD1. CDR1 MGHDK and CDR2 SYGVNS come from the germline V gene. The V gene end was trimmed by 2 bases and the J gene end by 7 bases; junction bases not matched to a gene: 2. The CDR3 runs to 13 residues. The chain's CDR3 is CASSETGEQPQHF. CDR3 nucleotides: TGTGCCAGCAGTGAAACAGGGGAACAGCCCCAGCATTTT.

The chain joins TRBV28 to TRBJ1-2; 7 nucleotides agree with TRBD1. V gave up 5 bases and J gave up 3 bases; unmatched junction bases: 24. The CDR3 spans 20 residues. Germline V gene sequence: CDR1 MDHEN, CDR2 SYDVKM. The CDR3 reads CASSLLFSRAWRTGDYGYTF. The CDR3 DNA sequence: TGTGCCAGCAGTCTCCTATTCTCCCGGGCTTGGCGGACAGGTGACTATGGCTACACCTTC.

The rearrangement links TRBV10-3 to TRBJ2-2, with 8 bases fitting TRBD1. J lost 1 base, V lost 10 bases, and 2 bases had no gene match. Looked up from germline, CDR1 is ENHRY and CDR2 is SYGVKD. The length of the CDR3 is 13 residues. The CDR3 reads CATGQGNTGELFF. CDR3 in DNA: TGTGCCACAGGACAGGGGAACACCGGGGAGCTGTTTTTT.

The rearrangement uses TRBV7-9 and TRBJ2-7; TRBD2 matches at 8 bases. The CDR3 contains 16 residues. With 5 bases clipped from V and 2 bases from J, the junction kept 11 bases outside the gene matches. Germline CDR1 and CDR2: SEHNR and FQNEAQ (reference sequence). DNA for the CDR3: TGTGCCAGCAGCCCCCGGGAGGGGACCGCGGCCTACGAGCAGTACTTC. Its translation is CASSPREGTAAYEQYF.

This rearrangement joins TRBV27 to TRBJ2-3, with 9 bases that match TRBD2. The CDR3 has 16 amino acids. In germline, CDR1 is MNHEY, CDR2 SMNVEV (reference sequence). V was pared by 4 bases and J by 2 bases, with 7 bases of the junction left unmatched. CDR3 loop: CASSWFLAGSTDTQYF. In DNA, the CDR3 is TGTGCCAGCAGTTGGTTTCTAGCGGGATCCACAGATACGCAGTATTTT.

The chain combines TRBV23-1 with TRBJ2-7; TRBD2 is a possible D gene (6 bases). TRBV23-1 is assigned to the ORF class and has an uncertain function. The V end was cut by 2 bases, the J end by 5 bases, with 10 bases between. This CDR3 has 13 residues. The CDR3 region has the DNA TGCGCCAGCAGTCAACGGGGGAGAAACGAGCAGTACTTC. The encoded protein is CASSQRGRNEQYF.

The chain links TRBV7-3 to TRBJ2-7, with D unresolved. The CDR3 covers 13 residues. V lost 5 bases and J lost 5, with 13 bases in between. The germline gives CDR1 SGHTA, CDR2 FQGTGA. The CDR3 protein is CASSLTNFNEQYF. Here the CDR3 DNA reads TGTGCCAGCAGCCTTACAAATTTCAACGAGCAGTACTTC.

The chain combines TRBV28 with TRBJ2-1; 7 bases agree with TRBD1. V lost 5 bases, J lost 8 bases, and 9 bases stayed unmatched. The CDR3 has 14 amino acids. Per germline, CDR1 MDHEN and CDR2 SYDVKM. As DNA, the CDR3 is TGTGCCAGCAGTCGCGCACAGGGGACGGATGAGCAGTTCTTC. This translates into CASSRAQGTDEQFF.

The gene calls are TRBV6-5 and TRBJ1-3; a possible D gene is TRBD1 (5 bases). The V end lost 3 bases, the J end lost 3 bases, and 12 bases lay between the germline ends. CDR1 is MNHEY and CDR2 is SVGAGI in the germline V gene. This CDR3 spans 15 amino acids. The CDR3 spells CASSYSREFGNTIYF. As DNA, the CDR3 is TGTGCCAGCAGTTATAGCAGGGAATTTGGAAACACCATATATTTT.

The chain uses TRBV29-1 and TRBJ2-7, with D possibly being TRBD1 (5 bases). CDR1 is SQVTM, CDR2 ANQGSEA, per germline. The CDR3 runs 15 residues. The V and J ends lost 5 bases and 2 bases respectively, with 19 bases between them. CDR3 nucleotides: TGCAGCGTTCGCTACCTGGACACACGGGCCTACGAGCAGTACTTC. Its protein product is CSVRYLDTRAYEQYF.

V usage is TRBV5-5 and J usage is TRBJ2-7; 8 nucleotides align to TRBD1. The ends lost 4 bases at V and 1 base at J; junction bases unmatched: 7. The CDR3 has 15 residues. Germline V gives CDR1 SGHKS, CDR2 YYEKEE (reference sequence). The CDR3 sequence: CASSVGTGASYEQYF. The CDR3, as DNA: TGTGCCAGCAGCGTCGGGACAGGCGCGTCCTACGAGCAGTACTTC.

This chain links TRBV30 with TRBJ2-4; D gene uncertain. V lost 3 bases and J lost 6, with 9 bases in between. This CDR3 comprises 12 residues. Germline V gene sequence: CDR1 GTSNPN, CDR2 SVGIG (reference sequence). The chain's CDR3 is CAWSGSLNIQYF. CDR3 in DNA: TGTGCCTGGAGCGGTTCCTTAAACATTCAGTACTTC.

The chain uses TRBV5-4 and TRBJ2-1; D perhaps matches TRBD1 (5 bases). Germline CDR1 SGHNT, CDR2 YYREEE (reference sequence). Trimming cost V 4 bases and J 2 bases, with 13 bases left between them. The CDR3 covers 15 residues. CDR3 DNA: TGTGCCAGCAGCCTTGGGGCAGGAGCCTACAATGAGCAGTTCTTC. Translated, it gives CASSLGAGAYNEQFF.

The chain employs TRBV5-4 and TRBJ2-1, with 7 bases aligning to TRBD2. Trimming took 6 bases from V and 5 from J; bases not matched to a gene: 11. Germline assignment: CDR1 SGHNT and CDR2 YYREEE (reference sequence). The CDR3 consists of 15 residues. DNA of the CDR3: TGTGCCAGCACCGGTGGGGCGGGAGAAAACAATGAGCAGTTCTTC. It yields the protein CASTGGAGENNEQFF.

In its sample, this clone was seen once. This chain uses TRBV2 with TRBJ2-5; 13 bases agree with TRBD2. The germline V gene encodes CDR1 SNHLY and CDR2 FYNNEI. V shed 5 bases and J 3 bases; nucleotides not matched to a gene: 9. This CDR3 has 17 residues. This chain's CDR3 is CASSSPTGLAGEETQYF. DNA for the CDR3: TGTGCCAGCAGTTCCCCAACCGGACTAGCGGGAGAAGAGACCCAGTACTTC.

The chain has TRBV7-3 and TRBJ1-2, with 8 bases lining up with TRBD1. The junction had 7 bases not matched to a gene; V was cut back by 5 bases and J by 2 bases. Germline V gene data show CDR1 as SGHTA and CDR2 as FQGTGA. The CDR3 extends over 15 amino acids. CDR3 sequence: CASSEGTGSNYGYTF. The CDR3 DNA reads TGTGCCAGCAGCGAAGGGACAGGCTCAAACTATGGCTACACCTTC.

This clone was seen more than once but under ten times. The chain uses TRBV4-1 and TRBJ2-5, with D maybe TRBD1 (6 bases). Germline values: CDR1 MGHRA, CDR2 YSYEKL. This CDR3 is built from 14 residues. Between the trimmed V and J ends, which lost 6 bases and 1 base, there was a span of 12 bases. The CDR3 region has the DNA TGCGCCAGCAGAAAGACAGGTATCCAAGAGACCCAGTACTTC. It codes for CASRKTGIQETQYF.

The rearrangement links TRBV10-3 to TRBJ2-7, with 7 bases fitting TRBD1. With 6 bases clipped from V and 6 bases from J, the junction kept 5 bases outside the gene matches. CDR1 is ENHRY, CDR2 SYGVKD, per germline. The CDR3 runs 12 residues. CDR3 region: CAIRPTGAEQYF. The CDR3, as DNA: TGTGCCATCAGACCTACAGGGGCCGAGCAGTACTTC.

The chain joins TRBV27 to TRBJ2-1; 8 bases line up with TRBD2. The V gene's germline CDR1 is MNHEY and CDR2 SMNVEV (reference sequence). J was trimmed by 4 bases and V by 2 bases; bases with no gene match: 4. The CDR3 consists of 15 residues. The CDR3 DNA reads TGTGCCAGCAGTTTAGCGGGAGGCGTATACAATGAGCAGTTCTTC. It encodes CASSLAGGVYNEQFF.

The gene calls are TRBV10-3 and TRBJ1-4; the D gene is possibly TRBD1 (5 bases). V was cut by 1 base and J by 4 bases, with 7 bases left in between. Germline V gene lookup returns CDR1 ENHRY and CDR2 SYGVKD. The CDR3 is made up of 14 amino acids. CDR3 DNA: TGTGCCATCAGTGAGTTCAGGGATAATGAAAAACTGTTTTTT. Translating gives CAISEFRDNEKLFF.

This chain joins TRBV15 and TRBJ1-1, with 7 bases aligning to TRBD1. The CDR3 consists of 12 residues. Trimming cost V 8 bases and J 5 bases; bases outside gene matches: 5. Germline V gene lookup returns CDR1 LNHNV and CDR2 YYDKDF (reference sequence). The CDR3 DNA reads as TGTGCCACCCTAGGGGGCCAGACTGAAGCTTTCTTT. It yields the protein CATLGGQTEAFF.

The chain joins TRBV11-3 to TRBJ2-3; weak D call: TRBD2 (6 bases). CDR3 size: 15 residues. V gave up 0 bases and J gave up 6 bases, with 13 bases separating them. Germline values: CDR1 SGHNT, CDR2 YENEEA. CDR3 in amino acids: CASSLETGVGDTQYF. CDR3 bases: TGTGCCAGCAGCTTAGAAACGGGAGTTGGGGATACGCAGTATTTT.

V and J are TRBV7-6 and TRBJ2-1; 7 positions agree with TRBD2. V lost 1 base to trimming and J lost 13 bases; unmatched junction nucleotides: 7. This CDR3 is 13 amino acids long. The germline V gene encodes CDR1 SGHVS and CDR2 FNYEAQ. Written as DNA, the CDR3 is TGTGCCAGCAGCTTAGAGGTCGCGGGAGAACAGTTCTTC. Protein: CASSLEVAGEQFF.

The chain employs TRBV28 and TRBJ1-2; 7 nucleotides agree with TRBD1. CDR3 length: 13 residues. The germline V gene encodes CDR1 MDHEN and CDR2 SYDVKM. V lost 6 bases and J lost 2; bases outside the gene matches: 3. The CDR3 protein is CASSVTGNYGYTF. In DNA, the CDR3 is TGTGCCAGCAGCGTGACAGGGAACTATGGCTACACCTTC.